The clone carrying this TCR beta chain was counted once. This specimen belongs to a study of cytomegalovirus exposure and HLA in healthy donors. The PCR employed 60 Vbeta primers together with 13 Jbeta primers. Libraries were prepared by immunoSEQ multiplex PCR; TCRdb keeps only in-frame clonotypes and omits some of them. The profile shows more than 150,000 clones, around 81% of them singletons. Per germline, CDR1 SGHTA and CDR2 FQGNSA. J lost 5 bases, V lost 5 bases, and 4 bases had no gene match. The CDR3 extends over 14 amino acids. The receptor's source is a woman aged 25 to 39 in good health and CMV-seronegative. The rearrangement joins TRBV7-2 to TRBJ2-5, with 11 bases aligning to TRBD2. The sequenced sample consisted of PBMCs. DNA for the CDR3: TGTGCCAGCAGCCATAGCGGGAGGGGGGAGACCCAGTACTTC. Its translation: CASSHSGRGETQYF.